These T cell receptor beta chains were read from a single sample in a study of blood T cell repertoires in COVID-19. This table comes from immunoSEQ multiplex PCR, and its TCRdb copy is limited to in-frame clones, with some not included. The table records about 190,000 clones, roughly 84% of them present only once. The sequenced material came from PBMCs or T cells enriched from blood (not recorded which). Every receptor here comes from a woman aged 25-40 years who had recovered from COVID-19. CDR3s include the opening cysteine and the closing phenylalanine or tryptophan. Some rows mark clone size as missing; the rest say once, few, many or name a class of expanded clone.

clone size	V gene	J gene	CDR3 length	CDR3 protein
NA	TRBV7-2	TRBJ2-3	16	CASSLGGQGGADTQYF
NA	TRBV27	TRBJ2-7	14	CASSSKREWDEQYF
NA	TRBV5-1	TRBJ1-3	16	CASSEGASYSGNTIYF
NA	TRBV28	TRBJ1-6	15	CASSLRTGGNSPLHF
NA	TRBV27	TRBJ1-1	15	CASSLAGALNTEAFF
NA	TRBV28	TRBJ2-7	15	CASSLRGRASYEQYF
NA	TRBV6-5	TRBJ1-1	13	CASNNRVDTEAFF
NA	TRBV11-3	TRBJ1-4	13	CASSPGQNEKLFF
NA	TRBV5-1	TRBJ1-3	16	CASSRTTGSSGNTIYF
NA	TRBV7-8	TRBJ2-1	19	CASSLEPTSSGRADNEQFF
NA	TRBV30	TRBJ1-1	16	CAWRPAFGLMNTEAFF
NA	TRBV5-1	TRBJ1-6	20	CASSLEAGGSGSSYNSPLHF
NA	TRBV10-3	TRBJ1-5	13	CAISGTGLQPQHF
NA	TRBV9	TRBJ1-5	15	CASSPGDFSNQPQHF
NA	TRBV28	TRBJ1-2	13	CASIGRQRHGYTF
NA	TRBV28	TRBJ1-5	15	CASSQDRGRNQPQHF
few	TRBV2	TRBJ2-3	11	CASSARDTQYF
NA	TRBV20-1	TRBJ2-1	15	CSASRVRGGKNEQFF
NA	TRBV2	TRBJ1-5	15	CASSKDSLGNQPQHF
NA	TRBV24-1	TRBJ1-2	17	CATSDPSRGLTGAGYTF
NA	TRBV30	TRBJ1-1	15	CAWSVRVEWVTEAFF
NA	TRBV5-1	TRBJ2-2	13	CASSPEGTGELFF
NA	TRBV6-9	TRBJ2-3	20	CASSYGTPTSGSRRADTQYF
NA	TRBV6-4	TRBJ2-1	14	CASSDSLAGNEQFF
NA	TRBV25-1	TRBJ1-4	16	CASSEFRTATNEKLFF
NA	TRBV11-1	TRBJ1-4	16	CASSPDRGTANEKLFF
few	TRBV18	TRBJ1-2	13	CASSLDSNYGYTF
NA	TRBV28	TRBJ1-5	15	CASRSGGIGNQPQHF
NA	TRBV3-1/TRBV3-2	TRBJ2-1	15	CASSQDWLAGVEQFF
NA	TRBV18	TRBJ1-5	16	CASSPLIGAGNQPQHF
NA	TRBV5-5	TRBJ1-1	13	CASSLPGGTEAFF
few	TRBV3-1/TRBV3-2	TRBJ1-6	18	CASSHGTGGSSYNSPLHF
NA	TRBV24-1	TRBJ1-5	13	CATSDNRDQPQHF
NA	TRBV5-1	TRBJ1-4	12	CASSPGGEKLFF
NA	TRBV29-1	TRBJ1-5	15	CSVEVGGESNQPQHF
NA	TRBV6-5	TRBJ2-1	15	CASSYLAGGGGEQFF